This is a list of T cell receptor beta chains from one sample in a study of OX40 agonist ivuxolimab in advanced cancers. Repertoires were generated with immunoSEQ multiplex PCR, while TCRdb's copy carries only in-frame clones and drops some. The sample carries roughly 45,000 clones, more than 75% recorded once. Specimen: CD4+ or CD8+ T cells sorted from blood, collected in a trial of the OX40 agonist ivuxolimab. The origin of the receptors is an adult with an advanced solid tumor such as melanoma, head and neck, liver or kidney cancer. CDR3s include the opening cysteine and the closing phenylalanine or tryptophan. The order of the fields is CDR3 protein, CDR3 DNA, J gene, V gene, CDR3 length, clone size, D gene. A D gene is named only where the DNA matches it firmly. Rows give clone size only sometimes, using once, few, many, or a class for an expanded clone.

CDR3aa: CASSYRSLNEQFF
CDR3nt: TGTGCCAGCAGTTACCGGTCGCTCAATGAGCAGTTCTTC
j_gene: TRBJ2-1
v_gene: TRBV6-5
len: 13
abundance: once
d_gene: NA

CDR3aa: CASSQVSAGGPDTQYF
CDR3nt: TGTGCCAGCAGCCAAGTCTCAGCGGGGGGGCCTGATACGCAGTATTTT
j_gene: TRBJ2-3
v_gene: TRBV4-2
len: 16
abundance: NA
d_gene: TRBD2

CDR3aa: CTSSQDRGTGGNEQYF
CDR3nt: TGCACCAGCAGCCAGGATAGAGGGACAGGGGGGAACGAGCAGTACTTC
j_gene: TRBJ2-7
v_gene: TRBV1
len: 16
abundance: NA
d_gene: NA

CDR3aa: CASSRDPRGSLHTQYF
CDR3nt: TGTGCCAGCAGTCGGGACCCACGGGGATCTCTCCATACGCAGTATTTT
j_gene: TRBJ2-3
v_gene: TRBV27
len: 16
abundance: NA
d_gene: NA

CDR3aa: CAWSVAGTRGGGELFF
CDR3nt: TGTGCCTGGAGTGTGGCCGGGACTAGAGGGGGCGGGGAGCTGTTTTTT
j_gene: TRBJ2-2
v_gene: TRBV30
len: 16
abundance: NA
d_gene: TRBD2

CDR3aa: CASSLLTGNTIYF
CDR3nt: TGTGCCAGCAGCCTTTTAACTGGAAACACCATATATTTT
j_gene: TRBJ1-3
v_gene: TRBV5-4
len: 13
abundance: NA
d_gene: NA

CDR3aa: CASAKGQGLSYEQYF
CDR3nt: TGTGCCAGCGCCAAGGGACAGGGCCTCTCCTACGAGCAGTACTTC
j_gene: TRBJ2-7
v_gene: TRBV6-1
len: 15
abundance: NA
d_gene: TRBD1

CDR3aa: CASSFKAGLDTQSTDTQYF
CDR3nt: TGTGCCAGCAGCTTTAAAGCAGGCCTTGACACCCAGAGCACAGATACGCAGTATTTT
j_gene: TRBJ2-3
v_gene: TRBV7-9
len: 19
abundance: NA
d_gene: NA

CDR3aa: CASSQDFGNQGLSNQPQHF
CDR3nt: TGCGCCAGCAGCCAAGACTTTGGTAACCAGGGTTTGAGCAATCAGCCCCAGCATTTT
j_gene: TRBJ1-5
v_gene: TRBV4-1
len: 19
abundance: NA
d_gene: NA

CDR3aa: CASSYPHEQFF
CDR3nt: TGTGCCAGCAGTTATCCCCATGAGCAGTTCTTC
j_gene: TRBJ2-1
v_gene: TRBV6-9
len: 11
abundance: NA
d_gene: NA

CDR3aa: CASSLGMLTDTQYF
CDR3nt: TGTGCCAGCAGCTTAGGAATGCTCACAGATACGCAGTATTTT
j_gene: TRBJ2-3
v_gene: TRBV11-2
len: 14
abundance: NA
d_gene: NA

CDR3aa: CASSNDFVSYNEQFF
CDR3nt: TGTGCCAGCAGCAATGACTTCGTATCCTACAATGAGCAGTTCTTC
j_gene: TRBJ2-1
v_gene: TRBV9
len: 15
abundance: NA
d_gene: NA

CDR3aa: CASKADTGFSYEQYF
CDR3nt: TGTGCCAGTAAAGCCGACACTGGCTTTTCCTACGAGCAGTACTTC
j_gene: TRBJ2-7
v_gene: TRBV19
len: 15
abundance: NA
d_gene: NA

CDR3aa: CASSTVGGRDYGYTF
CDR3nt: TGTGCCAGCAGTACGGTCGGGGGTAGGGACTATGGCTACACCTTC
j_gene: TRBJ1-2
v_gene: TRBV27
len: 15
abundance: NA
d_gene: NA

CDR3aa: CASSLEASGGDNEQFF
CDR3nt: TGTGCCAGCAGCTTAGAGGCTAGCGGGGGGGACAATGAGCAGTTCTTC
j_gene: TRBJ2-1
v_gene: TRBV7-6
len: 16
abundance: NA
d_gene: TRBD2

CDR3aa: CASSECGRAGTDTQYF
CDR3nt: TGCGCCAGCAGTGAGTGCGGGAGGGCCGGGACAGATACGCAGTATTTT
j_gene: TRBJ2-3
v_gene: TRBV10-1
len: 16
abundance: NA
d_gene: TRBD2

CDR3aa: CARRQGRGGYTF
CDR3nt: TGTGCCCGCCGACAGGGTCGAGGAGGCTACACCTTC
j_gene: TRBJ1-2
v_gene: TRBV30
len: 12
abundance: NA
d_gene: TRBD1

CDR3aa: CASSPPDSSYEQYF
CDR3nt: TGTGCCAGCTCACCACCGGACAGCTCCTACGAGCAGTACTTC
j_gene: TRBJ2-7
v_gene: TRBV18
len: 14
abundance: NA
d_gene: NA

CDR3aa: CASTTEGSGNTIYF
CDR3nt: TGTGCCAGTACCACGGAAGGCTCTGGAAACACCATATATTTT
j_gene: TRBJ1-3
v_gene: TRBV19
len: 14
abundance: NA
d_gene: NA

CDR3aa: CASSLVGGREGDTQYF
CDR3nt: TGTGCCAGCAGCTTGGTAGGCGGGAGGGAGGGAGATACGCAGTATTTT
j_gene: TRBJ2-3
v_gene: TRBV5-6
len: 16
abundance: NA
d_gene: TRBD2

CDR3aa: CAWGPQPGGPKNIQYF
CDR3nt: TGTGCCTGGGGTCCACAACCAGGGGGCCCCAAAAACATTCAGTACTTC
j_gene: TRBJ2-4
v_gene: TRBV30
len: 16
abundance: NA
d_gene: TRBD1

CDR3aa: CASSSWGWDVSGTEAFF
CDR3nt: TGTGCCAGCAGCTCTTGGGGGTGGGACGTCTCTGGAACTGAAGCTTTCTTT
j_gene: TRBJ1-1
v_gene: TRBV5-6
len: 17
abundance: NA
d_gene: NA

CDR3aa: CASSQKNPLLTTTGEQFF
CDR3nt: TGTGCCAGCAGCCAAAAAAACCCACTACTCACTACCACGGGTGAGCAGTTCTTC
j_gene: TRBJ2-1
v_gene: TRBV4-2
len: 18
abundance: NA
d_gene: NA

CDR3aa: CASSLTQADTQYF
CDR3nt: TGTGCCAGCAGTTTAACCCAGGCCGATACGCAGTATTTT
j_gene: TRBJ2-3
v_gene: TRBV28
len: 13
abundance: NA
d_gene: NA

CDR3aa: CASSLVMLGGELNTEAFF
CDR3nt: TGTGCCAGCAGCTTAGTAATGTTGGGGGGGGAACTGAACACTGAAGCTTTCTTT
j_gene: TRBJ1-1
v_gene: TRBV7-2
len: 18
abundance: NA
d_gene: NA

CDR3aa: CASSRGQGVDTQYF
CDR3nt: TGTGCCAGCAGCCGCGGACAGGGGGTAGATACGCAGTATTTT
j_gene: TRBJ2-3
v_gene: TRBV6-6
len: 14
abundance: few
d_gene: TRBD1

CDR3aa: CASSEGTGTPYNEQFF
CDR3nt: TGCGCCAGCAGTGAAGGAACGGGGACTCCCTACAATGAGCAGTTCTTC
j_gene: TRBJ2-1
v_gene: TRBV10-1
len: 16
abundance: once
d_gene: NA

CDR3aa: CATSRVRTGMWGDNEQFF
CDR3nt: TGTGCCACCAGCAGAGTCAGGACCGGGATGTGGGGTGACAATGAGCAGTTCTTC
j_gene: TRBJ2-1
v_gene: TRBV15
len: 18
abundance: NA
d_gene: NA

CDR3aa: CASRDRGTNEQFF
CDR3nt: TGTGCCAGCCGGGACAGGGGTACCAATGAGCAGTTCTTC
j_gene: TRBJ2-1
v_gene: TRBV19
len: 13
abundance: NA
d_gene: TRBD1

CDR3aa: CASSPGLAGNNEQFF
CDR3nt: TGTGCCAGCAGTCCGGGACTAGCGGGAAACAATGAGCAGTTCTTC
j_gene: TRBJ2-1
v_gene: TRBV6-4
len: 15
abundance: few
d_gene: TRBD2